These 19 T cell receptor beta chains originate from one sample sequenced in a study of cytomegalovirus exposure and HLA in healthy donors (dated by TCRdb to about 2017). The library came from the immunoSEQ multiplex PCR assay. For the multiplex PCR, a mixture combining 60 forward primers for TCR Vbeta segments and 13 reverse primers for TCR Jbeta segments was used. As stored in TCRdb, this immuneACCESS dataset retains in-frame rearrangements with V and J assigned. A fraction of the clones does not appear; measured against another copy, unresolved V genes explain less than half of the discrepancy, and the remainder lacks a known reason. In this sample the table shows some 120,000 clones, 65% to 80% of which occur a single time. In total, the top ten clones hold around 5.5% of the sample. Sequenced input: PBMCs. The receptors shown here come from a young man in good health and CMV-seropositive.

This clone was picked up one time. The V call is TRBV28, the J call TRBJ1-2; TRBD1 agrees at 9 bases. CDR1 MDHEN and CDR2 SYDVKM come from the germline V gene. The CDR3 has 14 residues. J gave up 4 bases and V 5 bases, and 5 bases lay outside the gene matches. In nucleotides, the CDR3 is TGTGCCAGCAGTCTGACAGGGGGGACCTATGGCTACACCTTC. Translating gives CASSLTGGTYGYTF.

The CDR3: CASSPFRNTDTQYF. The CDR3, as DNA: TGTGCCAGCAGCCCTTTCAGGAACACAGATACGCAGTATTTT. The chain joins TRBV7-8 to TRBJ2-3; no clear D. Trimming took off 5 bases at V and 2 bases at J, with 11 bases between the two ends. Germline CDR1 reads SGHVS; CDR2 reads FQNEAQ. The CDR3 is 14 residues long.

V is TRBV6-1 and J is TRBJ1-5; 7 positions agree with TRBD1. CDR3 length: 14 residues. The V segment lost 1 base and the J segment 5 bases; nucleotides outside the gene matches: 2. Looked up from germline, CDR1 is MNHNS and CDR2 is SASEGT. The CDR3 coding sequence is TGTGCCAGCAGTGAAGTAAGGGGGCATCAGCCCCAGCATTTT. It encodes CASSEVRGHQPQHF.

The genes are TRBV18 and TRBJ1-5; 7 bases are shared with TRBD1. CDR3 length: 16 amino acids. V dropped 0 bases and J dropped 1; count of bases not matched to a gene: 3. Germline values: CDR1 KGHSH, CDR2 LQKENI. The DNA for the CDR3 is TGTGCCAGCTCACCACCGAACAGGGGAAGCAATCAGCCCCAGCATTTT. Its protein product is CASSPPNRGSNQPQHF.

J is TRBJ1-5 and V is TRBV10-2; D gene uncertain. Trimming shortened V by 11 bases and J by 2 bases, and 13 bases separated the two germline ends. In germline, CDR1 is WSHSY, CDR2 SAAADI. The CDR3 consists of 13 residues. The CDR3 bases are TGCGCCTGCTCGGGTGTTGGCAATCAGCCCCAGCATTTT. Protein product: CACSGVGNQPQHF.

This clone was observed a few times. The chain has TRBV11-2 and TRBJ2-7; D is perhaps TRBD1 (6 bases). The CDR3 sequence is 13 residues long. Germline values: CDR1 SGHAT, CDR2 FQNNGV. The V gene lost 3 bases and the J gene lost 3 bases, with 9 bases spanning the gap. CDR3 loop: CASSFHRDYEQYF. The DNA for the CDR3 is TGTGCCAGCAGCTTCCACAGGGACTACGAGCAGTACTTC.

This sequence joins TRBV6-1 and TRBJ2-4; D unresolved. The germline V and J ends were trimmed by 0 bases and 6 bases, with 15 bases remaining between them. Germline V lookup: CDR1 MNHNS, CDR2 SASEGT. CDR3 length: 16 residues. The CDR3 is CASSEARQRARNIQYF. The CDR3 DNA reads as TGTGCCAGCAGTGAAGCGCGCCAAAGAGCGAGAAACATTCAGTACTTC.

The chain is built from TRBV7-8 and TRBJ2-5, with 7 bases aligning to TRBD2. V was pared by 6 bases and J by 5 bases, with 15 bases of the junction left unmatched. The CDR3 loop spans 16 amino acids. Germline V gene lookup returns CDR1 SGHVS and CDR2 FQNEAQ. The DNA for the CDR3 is TGTGCCAGCAGTTCCCCCCGGACTAGAAATAGGGAGACCCAGTACTTC. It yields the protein CASSSPRTRNRETQYF.

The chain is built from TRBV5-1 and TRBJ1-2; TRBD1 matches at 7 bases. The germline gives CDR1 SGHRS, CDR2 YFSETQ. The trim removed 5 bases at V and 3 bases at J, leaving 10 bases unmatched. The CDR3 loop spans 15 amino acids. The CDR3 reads CASSLSQGVDYGYTF. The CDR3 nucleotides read TGCGCCAGCAGTCTTTCTCAGGGGGTTGACTATGGCTACACCTTC.

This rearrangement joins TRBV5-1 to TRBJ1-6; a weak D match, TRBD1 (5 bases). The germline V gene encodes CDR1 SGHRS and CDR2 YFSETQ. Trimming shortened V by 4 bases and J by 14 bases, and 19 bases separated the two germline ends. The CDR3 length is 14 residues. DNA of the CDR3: TGCGCCAGCAGCCCCGGACAAAATAGGGGCACCCTCCACTTT. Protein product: CASSPGQNRGTLHF.

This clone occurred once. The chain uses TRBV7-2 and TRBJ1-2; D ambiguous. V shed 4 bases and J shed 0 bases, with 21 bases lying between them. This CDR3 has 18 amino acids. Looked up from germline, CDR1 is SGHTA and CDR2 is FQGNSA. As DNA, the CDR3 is TGTGCCAGCAGCTCCACGCCCTTTGTCGGCGGTTCTAACTATGGCTACACCTTC. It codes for CASSSTPFVGGSNYGYTF.

The CDR3 region is CASSIGTGTQYF. The DNA of the CDR3 is TGTGCCAGCAGCATAGGGACAGGCACGCAGTATTTT. The chain recombines TRBV2 with TRBJ2-3, with 8 nucleotides matching TRBD1. Germline CDR1 is SNHLY and CDR2 is FYNNEI. The junction had 5 bases not matched to a gene; V was cut back by 6 bases and J by 9 bases. This CDR3 region has 12 residues.

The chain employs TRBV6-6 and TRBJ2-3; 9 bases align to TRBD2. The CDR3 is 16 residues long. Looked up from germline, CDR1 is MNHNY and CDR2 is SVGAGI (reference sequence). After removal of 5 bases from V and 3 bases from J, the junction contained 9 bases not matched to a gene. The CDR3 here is CASSTPLSGRTDTQYF. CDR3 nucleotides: TGTGCCAGCAGTACTCCACTCAGCGGGAGGACAGATACGCAGTATTTT.

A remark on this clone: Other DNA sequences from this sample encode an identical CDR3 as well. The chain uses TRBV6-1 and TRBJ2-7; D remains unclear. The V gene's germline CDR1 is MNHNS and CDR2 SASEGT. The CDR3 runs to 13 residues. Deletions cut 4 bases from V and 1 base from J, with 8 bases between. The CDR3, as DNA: TGTGCCAGCAGTGCCCCGGGTTCCTACGAGCAGTACTTC. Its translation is CASSAPGSYEQYF.

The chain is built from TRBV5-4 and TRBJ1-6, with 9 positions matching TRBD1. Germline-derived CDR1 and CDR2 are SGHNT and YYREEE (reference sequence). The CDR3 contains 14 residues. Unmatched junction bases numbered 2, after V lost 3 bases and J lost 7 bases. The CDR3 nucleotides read TGTGCCAGCAGCTGGGACAGGGTCAATTCACCCCTCCACTTT. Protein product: CASSWDRVNSPLHF.

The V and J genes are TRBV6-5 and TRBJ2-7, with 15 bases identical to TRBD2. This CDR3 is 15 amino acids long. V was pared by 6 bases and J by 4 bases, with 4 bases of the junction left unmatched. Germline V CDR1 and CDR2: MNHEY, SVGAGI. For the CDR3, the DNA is TGTGCCAGCAGCTCGGGACTAGCGGGAGGATACGAGCAGTACTTC. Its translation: CASSSGLAGGYEQYF.

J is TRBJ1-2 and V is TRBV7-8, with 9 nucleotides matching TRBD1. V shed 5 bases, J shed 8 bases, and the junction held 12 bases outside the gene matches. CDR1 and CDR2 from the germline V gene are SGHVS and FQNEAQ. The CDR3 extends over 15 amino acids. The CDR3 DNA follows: TGTGCCAGCAGCGGCCGGGGACAGGGATTGCGGGGCTACACCTTC. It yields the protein CASSGRGQGLRGYTF.

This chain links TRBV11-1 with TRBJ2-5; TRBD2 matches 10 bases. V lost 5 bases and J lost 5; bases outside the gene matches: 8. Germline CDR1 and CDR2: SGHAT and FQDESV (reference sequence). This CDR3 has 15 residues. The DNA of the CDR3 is TGTGCCAGCAGCCCTCGGACAGCGGGGGGGGAGACCCAGTACTTC. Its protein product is CASSPRTAGGETQYF.

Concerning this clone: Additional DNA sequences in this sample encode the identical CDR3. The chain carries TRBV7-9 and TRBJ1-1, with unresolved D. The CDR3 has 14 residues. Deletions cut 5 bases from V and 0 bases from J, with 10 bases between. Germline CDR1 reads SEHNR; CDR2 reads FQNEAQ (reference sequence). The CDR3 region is CASSLGVMNTEAFF. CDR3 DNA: TGTGCCAGCAGCCTAGGTGTAATGAACACTGAAGCTTTCTTT.